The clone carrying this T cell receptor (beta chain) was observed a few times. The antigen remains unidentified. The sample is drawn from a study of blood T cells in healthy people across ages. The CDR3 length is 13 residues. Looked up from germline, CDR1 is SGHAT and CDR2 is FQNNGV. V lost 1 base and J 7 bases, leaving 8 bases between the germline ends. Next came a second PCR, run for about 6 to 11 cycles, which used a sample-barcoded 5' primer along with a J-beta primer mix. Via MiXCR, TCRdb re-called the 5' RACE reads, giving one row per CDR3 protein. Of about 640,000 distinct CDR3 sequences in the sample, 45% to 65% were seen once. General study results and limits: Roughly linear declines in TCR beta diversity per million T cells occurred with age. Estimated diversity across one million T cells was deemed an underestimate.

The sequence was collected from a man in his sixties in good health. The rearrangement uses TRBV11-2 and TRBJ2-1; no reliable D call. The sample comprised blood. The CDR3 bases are TGTGCCAGCAGCTTAGTCCGCCGGAATGAGCAGTTCTTC. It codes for CASSLVRRNEQFF.